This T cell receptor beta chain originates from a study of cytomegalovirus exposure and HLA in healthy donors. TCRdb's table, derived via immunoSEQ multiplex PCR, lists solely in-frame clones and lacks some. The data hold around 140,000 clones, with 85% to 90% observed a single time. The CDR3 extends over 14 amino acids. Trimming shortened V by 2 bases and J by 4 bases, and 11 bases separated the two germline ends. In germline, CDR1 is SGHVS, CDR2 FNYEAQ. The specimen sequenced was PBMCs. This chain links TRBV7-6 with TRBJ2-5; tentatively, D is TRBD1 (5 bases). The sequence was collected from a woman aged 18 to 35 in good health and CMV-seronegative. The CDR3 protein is CASSLRWQGETQYF. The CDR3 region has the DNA TGTGCCAGCAGCTTAAGGTGGCAGGGAGAGACCCAGTACTTC.